These 5 T cell receptor beta chains were sequenced from one sample in a study of cytomegalovirus exposure and HLA in healthy donors. The PCR had 60 Vbeta and 13 Jbeta primers. The data were produced by immunoSEQ multiplex PCR, yet TCRdb's version contains in-frame clones alone and is incomplete. The sample holds around 170,000 clones; 84% are singletons and the top ten take 0.38%. The sequenced sample consisted of PBMCs. All receptors derive from a boy aged 2 to 10 in good health and CMV-seronegative.

CDR3 DNA sequence: TGCGCCAGCAGCCAAGATCCCCTAGCGGGATCAAGGGATGAGCAGTTCTTC. It yields the protein CASSQDPLAGSRDEQFF. The chain joins TRBV4-1 to TRBJ2-1, with 9 bases lining up with TRBD2. CDR1 and CDR2 from the germline V gene are MGHRA and YSYEKL. The CDR3 is 17 amino acids. Germline trimming cut 0 bases from V and 8 bases from J; bases unmatched to any gene: 11.

The chain combines TRBV2 with TRBJ1-2; 8 bases line up with TRBD1. CDR3 length: 12 amino acids. Germline lookup yields CDR1 SNHLY and CDR2 FYNNEI. With V trimmed by 5 bases and J by 12 bases, 8 bases remained unmatched. The CDR3 reads CASSPGQGGNTF. CDR3 sequence (DNA): TGTGCCAGCAGTCCCGGACAGGGAGGGAACACCTTC.

This clone was seen just once. This rearrangement joins TRBV19 to TRBJ2-1; 13 nucleotides agree with TRBD2. The CDR3 length is 17 residues. From germline, CDR1 is LNHDA and CDR2 SQIVND (reference sequence). J was trimmed by 2 bases and V by 6 bases; bases with no gene match: 7. The chain's CDR3 is CASRSTGTSGAYNEQFF. The CDR3 nucleotides read TGTGCCAGTAGGAGTACCGGGACTAGCGGGGCCTACAATGAGCAGTTCTTC.

V is TRBV2 and J is TRBJ1-2, with 11 bases matching TRBD1. Germline V gene data show CDR1 as SNHLY and CDR2 as FYNNEI. The ends lost 4 bases at V and 8 bases at J; junction bases unmatched: 0. This CDR3 is 12 amino acids long. The CDR3 loop reads CASSGTGGGYTF. CDR3 coding DNA: TGTGCCAGCAGTGGGACAGGGGGCGGCTACACCTTC.

The chain couples TRBV28 to TRBJ2-7; 10 nucleotides line up with TRBD2. This CDR3 spans 16 amino acids. The V segment lost 5 bases and the J segment 2 bases; nucleotides outside the gene matches: 9. Germline CDR1 reads MDHEN; CDR2 reads SYDVKM. The CDR3 nucleotides read TGTGCCAGCAGTGTACCGGAGCGGGAGGGCCCCTACGAGCAGTACTTC. Its translation: CASSVPEREGPYEQYF. The full variable domain, in which reference TRBV28 and TRBJ2-7 provide the parts outside the CDR3, is DVKVTQSSRYLVKRTGEKVFLECVQDMDHENMFWYRQDPGLGLRLIYFSYDVKMKEKGDIPEGYSVSREKKERFSLILESASTNQTSMYLCASSVPEREGPYEQYFGPGTRLTVT.